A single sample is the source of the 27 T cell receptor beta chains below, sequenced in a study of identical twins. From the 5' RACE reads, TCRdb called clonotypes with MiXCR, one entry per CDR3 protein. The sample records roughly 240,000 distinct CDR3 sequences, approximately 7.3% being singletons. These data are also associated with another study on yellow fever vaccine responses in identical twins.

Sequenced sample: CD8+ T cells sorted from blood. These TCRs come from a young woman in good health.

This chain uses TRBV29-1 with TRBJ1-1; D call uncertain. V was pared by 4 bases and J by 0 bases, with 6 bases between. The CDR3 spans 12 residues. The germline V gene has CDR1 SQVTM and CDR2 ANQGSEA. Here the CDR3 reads CSVAFMNTEAFF. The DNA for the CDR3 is TGCAGCGTTGCCTTCATGAACACTGAAGCTTTCTTT.

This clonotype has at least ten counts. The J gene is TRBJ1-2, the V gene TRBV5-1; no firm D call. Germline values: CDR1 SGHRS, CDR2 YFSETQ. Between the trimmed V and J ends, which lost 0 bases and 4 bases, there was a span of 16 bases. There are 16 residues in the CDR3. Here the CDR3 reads CASSLVGWDSLYGYTF. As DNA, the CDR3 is TGCGCCAGCAGCTTGGTGGGCTGGGATTCCCTCTATGGCTACACCTTC.

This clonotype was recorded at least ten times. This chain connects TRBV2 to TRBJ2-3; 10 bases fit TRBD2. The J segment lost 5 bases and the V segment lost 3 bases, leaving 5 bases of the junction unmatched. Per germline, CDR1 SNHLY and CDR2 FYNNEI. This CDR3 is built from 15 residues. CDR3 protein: CASSDLAGEVDTQYF. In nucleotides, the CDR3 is TGTGCCAGCAGTGATCTAGCGGGGGAGGTAGATACGCAGTATTTT.

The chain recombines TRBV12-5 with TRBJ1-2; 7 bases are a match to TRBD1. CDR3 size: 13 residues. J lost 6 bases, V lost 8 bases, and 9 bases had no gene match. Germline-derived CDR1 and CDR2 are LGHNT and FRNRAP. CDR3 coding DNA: TGTGCTAGTTCGACAGGGTTAGGGGATGGCTACACCTTC. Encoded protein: CASSTGLGDGYTF.

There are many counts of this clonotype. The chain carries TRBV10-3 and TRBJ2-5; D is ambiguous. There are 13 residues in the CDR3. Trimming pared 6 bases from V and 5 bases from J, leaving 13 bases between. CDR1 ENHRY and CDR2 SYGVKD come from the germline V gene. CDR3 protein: CAIRVARRETQYF. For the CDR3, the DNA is TGTGCCATCAGGGTAGCTCGCAGGGAGACCCAGTACTTC.

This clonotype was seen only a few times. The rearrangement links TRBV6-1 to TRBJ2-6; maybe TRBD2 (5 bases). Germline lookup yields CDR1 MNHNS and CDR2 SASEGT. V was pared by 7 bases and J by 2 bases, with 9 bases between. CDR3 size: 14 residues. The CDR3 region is CASMEEPGANVLTF. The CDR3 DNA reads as TGTGCCAGCATGGAGGAACCTGGGGCCAACGTCCTGACTTTC.

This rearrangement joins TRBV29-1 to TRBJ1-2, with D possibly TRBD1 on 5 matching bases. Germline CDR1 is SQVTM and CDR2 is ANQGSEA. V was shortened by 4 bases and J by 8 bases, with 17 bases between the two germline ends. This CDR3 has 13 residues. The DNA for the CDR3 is TGCAGCGTTGTTTTTTCGGGGGTCTGGGGCTACACCTTC. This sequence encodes CSVVFSGVWGYTF. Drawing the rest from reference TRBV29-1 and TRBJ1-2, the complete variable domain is SAVISQKPSRDICQRGTSLTIQCQVDSQVTMMFWYRQQPGQSLTLIATANQGSEATYESGFVIDKFPISRPNLTFSTLTVSNMSPEDSSIYLCSVVFSGVWGYTFGSGTRLTVV.

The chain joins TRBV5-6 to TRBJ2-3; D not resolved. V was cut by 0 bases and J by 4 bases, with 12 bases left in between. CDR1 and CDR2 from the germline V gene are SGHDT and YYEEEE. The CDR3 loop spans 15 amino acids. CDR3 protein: CASSLEQSYADTQYF. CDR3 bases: TGTGCCAGCAGCTTGGAACAGTCCTATGCAGATACGCAGTATTTT.

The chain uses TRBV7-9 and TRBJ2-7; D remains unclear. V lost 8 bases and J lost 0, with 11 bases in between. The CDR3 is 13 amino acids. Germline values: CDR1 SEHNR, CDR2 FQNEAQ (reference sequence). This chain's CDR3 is CASGERTSYEQYF. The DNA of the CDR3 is TGTGCCAGCGGAGAAAGAACCTCCTACGAGCAGTACTTC.

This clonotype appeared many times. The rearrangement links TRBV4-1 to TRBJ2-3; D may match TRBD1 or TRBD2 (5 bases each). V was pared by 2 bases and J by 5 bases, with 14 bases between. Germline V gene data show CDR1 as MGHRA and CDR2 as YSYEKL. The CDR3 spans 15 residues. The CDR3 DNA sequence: TGCGCCAGCAGCCAAAGTCGCGGTGGGGGAGATACGCAGTATTTT. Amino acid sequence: CASSQSRGGGDTQYF.

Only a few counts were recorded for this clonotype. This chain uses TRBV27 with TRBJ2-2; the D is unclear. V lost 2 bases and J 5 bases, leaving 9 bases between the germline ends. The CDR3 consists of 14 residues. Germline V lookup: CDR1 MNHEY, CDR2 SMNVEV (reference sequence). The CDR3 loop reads CASSLTLGTGELFF. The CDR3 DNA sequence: TGTGCCAGCAGTTTAACCCTGGGAACCGGGGAGCTGTTTTTT.

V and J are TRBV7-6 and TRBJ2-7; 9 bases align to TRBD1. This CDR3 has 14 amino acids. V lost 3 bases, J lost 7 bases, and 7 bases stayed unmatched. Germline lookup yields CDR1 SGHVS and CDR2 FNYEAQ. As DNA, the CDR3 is TGTGCCAGCAGCTTGACAGGGGGGTTGATTGAGCAGTACTTC. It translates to CASSLTGGLIEQYF.

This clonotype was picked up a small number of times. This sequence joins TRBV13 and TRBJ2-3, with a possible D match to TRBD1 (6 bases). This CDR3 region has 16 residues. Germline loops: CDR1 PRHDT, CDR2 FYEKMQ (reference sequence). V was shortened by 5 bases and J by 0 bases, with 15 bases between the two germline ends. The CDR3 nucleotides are TGTGCCAGCAGCACCCGGCAGGGGCTGAGCACAGATACGCAGTATTTT. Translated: CASSTRQGLSTDTQYF.

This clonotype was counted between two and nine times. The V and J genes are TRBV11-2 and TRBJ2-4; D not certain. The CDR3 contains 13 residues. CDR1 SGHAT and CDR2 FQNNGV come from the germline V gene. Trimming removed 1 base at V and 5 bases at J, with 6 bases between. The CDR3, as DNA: TGTGCCAGCAGCTTAGGTGTGGAAAACATTCAGTACTTC. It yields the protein CASSLGVENIQYF.

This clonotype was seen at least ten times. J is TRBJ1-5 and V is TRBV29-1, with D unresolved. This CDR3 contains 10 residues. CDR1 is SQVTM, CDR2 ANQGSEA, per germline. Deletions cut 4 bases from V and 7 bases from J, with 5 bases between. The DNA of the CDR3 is TGCAGCGTTGGAGGGCAGCCCCAGCATTTT. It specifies CSVGGQPQHF.

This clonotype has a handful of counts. CDR3 DNA: TGTGCCTGTCCGTCGGGGACTGAAGCTTTCTTT. Protein product: CACPSGTEAFF. The chain has TRBV7-9 and TRBJ1-1; D uncertain. With 11 bases removed from V and 5 bases from J, the gap between germline ends came to 12 bases. This CDR3 comprises 11 residues. Germline V gene lookup returns CDR1 SEHNR and CDR2 FQNEAQ (reference sequence).

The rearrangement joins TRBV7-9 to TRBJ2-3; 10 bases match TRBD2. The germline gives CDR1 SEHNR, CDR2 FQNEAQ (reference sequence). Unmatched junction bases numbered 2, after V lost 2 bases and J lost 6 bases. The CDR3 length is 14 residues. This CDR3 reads CASSLYSGGDTQYF. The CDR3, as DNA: TGTGCCAGCAGCTTATATAGCGGGGGGGATACGCAGTATTTT.

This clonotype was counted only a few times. The CDR3 protein is CASSLLSRYNEQFF. CDR3 nucleotide sequence: TGTGCCAGCAGCCTCCTATCGCGGTACAATGAGCAGTTCTTC. The chain has TRBV7-2 and TRBJ2-1; D remains ambiguous. CDR3 length equals 14 residues. Germline V gene data show CDR1 as SGHTA and CDR2 as FQGNSA. Trimming left V 5 bases short and J 4 bases short, with 12 bases between. Full variable domain (remainder filled in from reference TRBV7-2 and TRBJ2-1): GAGVSQSPSNKVTEKGKDVELRCDPISGHTALYWYRQSLGQGLEFLIYFQGNSAPDKSGLPSDRFSAERTGGSVSTLTIQRTQQEDSAVYLCASSLLSRYNEQFFGPGTRLTVL.

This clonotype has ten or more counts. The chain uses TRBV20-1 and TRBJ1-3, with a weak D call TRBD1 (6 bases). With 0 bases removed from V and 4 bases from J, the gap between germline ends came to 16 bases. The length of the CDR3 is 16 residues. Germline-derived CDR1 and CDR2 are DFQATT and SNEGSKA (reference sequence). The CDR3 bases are TGCAGTGCTAGAGAGGGTTCAGGGGTAGCGGGAAACACCATATATTTT. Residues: CSAREGSGVAGNTIYF.

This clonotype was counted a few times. CDR3 protein: CSVVVGGADGYTF. Here the CDR3 DNA reads TGCAGCGTTGTGGTAGGGGGCGCTGATGGCTACACCTTC. The chain is built from TRBV29-1 and TRBJ1-2; 7 nucleotides align to TRBD1. CDR1 and CDR2 (germline): SQVTM, ANQGSEA. V trimming: 4 bases; J trimming: 6 bases; junction bases outside the gene matches: 8. The length of the CDR3 is 13 residues.

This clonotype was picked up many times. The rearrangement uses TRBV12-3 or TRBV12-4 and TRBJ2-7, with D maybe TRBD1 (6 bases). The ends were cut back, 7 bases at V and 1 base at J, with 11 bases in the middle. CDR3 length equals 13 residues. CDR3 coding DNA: TGTGCCAGCACCGAGACAGGATCCTACGAGCAGTACTTC. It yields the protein CASTETGSYEQYF.

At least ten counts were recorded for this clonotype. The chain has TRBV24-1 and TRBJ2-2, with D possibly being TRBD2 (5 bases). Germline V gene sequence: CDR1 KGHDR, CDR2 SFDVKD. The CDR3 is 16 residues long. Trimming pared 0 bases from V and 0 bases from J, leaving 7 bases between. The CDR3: CATSDLEGTNTGELFF. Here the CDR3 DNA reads TGTGCCACCAGTGATTTGGAGGGAACGAACACCGGGGAGCTGTTTTTT.

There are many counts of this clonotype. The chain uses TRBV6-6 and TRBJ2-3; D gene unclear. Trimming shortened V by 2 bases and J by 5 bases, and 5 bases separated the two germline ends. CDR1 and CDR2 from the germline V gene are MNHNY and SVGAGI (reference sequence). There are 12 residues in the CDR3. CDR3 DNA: TGTGCCAGCAGTTACCCACGAGATACGCAGTATTTT. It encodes CASSYPRDTQYF.

CDR3 DNA: TGCGCCAGCAGCCCCCCCCCCCGTTTCTCCCCACAAGAGACCCAGTACTTC. Protein: CASSPPPRFSPQETQYF. The chain has TRBV5-1 and TRBJ2-5, with no clear D. The CDR3 contains 17 residues. V gave up 4 bases and J gave up 2 bases, with 21 bases separating them. Germline CDR1 and CDR2: SGHRS and YFSETQ.

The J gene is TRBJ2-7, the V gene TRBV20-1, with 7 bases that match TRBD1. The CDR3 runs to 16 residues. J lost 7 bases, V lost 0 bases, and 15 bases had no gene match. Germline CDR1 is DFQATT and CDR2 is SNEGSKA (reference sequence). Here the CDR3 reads CSARDPGTATSWEQYV. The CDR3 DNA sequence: TGCAGTGCTAGAGACCCCGGGACAGCTACGAGCTGGGAGCAGTACGTC.

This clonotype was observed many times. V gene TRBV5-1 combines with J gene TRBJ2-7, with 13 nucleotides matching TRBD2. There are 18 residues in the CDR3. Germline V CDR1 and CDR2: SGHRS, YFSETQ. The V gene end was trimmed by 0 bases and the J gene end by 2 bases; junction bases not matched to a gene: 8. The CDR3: CASSLGGLAGFRTYEQYF. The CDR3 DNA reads TGCGCCAGCAGCTTGGGGGGACTAGCGGGATTTCGCACCTACGAGCAGTACTTC.

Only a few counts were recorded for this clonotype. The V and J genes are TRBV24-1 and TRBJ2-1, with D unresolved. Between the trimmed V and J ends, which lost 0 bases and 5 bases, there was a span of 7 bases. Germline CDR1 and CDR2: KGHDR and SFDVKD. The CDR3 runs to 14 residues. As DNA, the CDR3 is TGTGCCACCAGTGATTTGGACCAGAACAATGAGCAGTTCTTC. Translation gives CATSDLDQNNEQFF.